This entry lists 26 T cell receptor beta chains sequenced from one sample in a study of graft-versus-host responses after intestinal transplantation. Some clones are missing from TCRdb's copy, which holds only in-frame ones; the method was immunoSEQ multiplex PCR. Among just under 65,000 clones, more than 90% were seen once, and the ten largest hold around 1.7%. Their recognized antigens are unknown. Sequencing was performed on unstimulated CD8+ T cells sorted from spleen or lymph node cells, taken before transplant. These receptors all stem from a human donor who was the organ donor for an intestinal transplant.

The chain combines TRBV7-9 with TRBJ1-2, with TRBD1 identical over 7 bases. Per germline, CDR1 SEHNR and CDR2 FQNEAQ (reference sequence). The CDR3 is 16 residues long. After removal of 4 bases from V and 4 bases from J, the junction contained 12 bases not matched to a gene. The CDR3 loop reads CASSSLFGTDRYGYTF. In nucleotides, the CDR3 is TGTGCCAGCAGCTCACTTTTTGGGACAGACCGCTATGGCTACACCTTC.

The chain is built from TRBV6-1 and TRBJ1-3; TRBD1 matches at 7 bases. The CDR3 is 14 residues long. Germline-derived CDR1 and CDR2 are MNHNS and SASEGT. The V and J ends lost 3 bases and 1 base, in that order; junction bases with no gene match: 0. CDR3 nucleotide sequence: TGTGCCAGCAGTGAGACAGGGTCTGGAAACACCATATATTTT. This gives the protein CASSETGSGNTIYF.

The rearrangement joins TRBV28 to TRBJ1-2; no definite D call. The CDR3 runs to 10 residues. Germline V CDR1 and CDR2: MDHEN, SYDVKM. V was shortened by 8 bases and J by 10 bases, with 11 bases between the two germline ends. This chain's CDR3 is CASRSRDYTF. CDR3 DNA: TGTGCCAGCCGGAGCAGAGACTACACCTTC.

This chain links TRBV27 with TRBJ1-4, with D possibly matching TRBD1 (6 bases). V shed 6 bases and J shed 7 bases, with 12 bases lying between them. The CDR3 is 13 amino acids. Germline CDR1 and CDR2: MNHEY and SMNVEV (reference sequence). The CDR3 DNA reads TGTGCCAGCAGCCCACAGGGTGGTGAAAAACTGTTTTTT. The encoded protein is CASSPQGGEKLFF.

This chain joins TRBV6-1 and TRBJ2-7; possibly TRBD2 for D (6 bases). The germline CDR1 and CDR2 sequences are MNHNS and SASEGT. V shed 11 bases and J shed 2 bases, with 13 bases lying between them. The CDR3 covers 12 residues. This chain's CDR3 is CAARDWTYEQYF. The CDR3, as DNA: TGTGCCGCCCGGGACTGGACCTACGAGCAGTACTTC.

The chain couples TRBV7-9 to TRBJ2-2; 9 bases match TRBD1. The trim removed 4 bases at V and 4 bases at J, leaving 4 bases unmatched. Germline CDR1 and CDR2: SEHNR and FQNEAQ (reference sequence). This CDR3 comprises 15 residues. The chain's CDR3 is CASSSTGGSTGELFF. The CDR3 region has the DNA TGTGCCAGCAGCTCGACAGGGGGGAGCACCGGGGAGCTGTTTTTT.

The chain couples TRBV5-6 to TRBJ2-2; D is ambiguous. The CDR3 spans 13 residues. V lost 0 bases and J 11 bases, leaving 11 bases between the germline ends. Germline V lookup: CDR1 SGHDT, CDR2 YYEEEE. The CDR3 loop is CASSLGSGLELFF. In nucleotides, the CDR3 is TGTGCCAGCAGCTTGGGTTCTGGGCTCGAGCTGTTTTTT. The full variable domain, its missing parts supplied by reference TRBV5-6 and TRBJ2-2, is DAGVTQSPTHLIKTRGQQVTLRCSPKSGHDTVSWYQQALGQGPQFIFQYYEEEERQRGNFPDRFSGHQFPNYSSELNVNALLLGDSALYLCASSLGSGLELFFGEGSRLTVL.

The genes are TRBV5-1 and TRBJ2-7; TRBD2 agrees at 7 bases. Germline loops: CDR1 SGHRS, CDR2 YFSETQ. V lost 4 bases and J lost 2; bases outside the gene matches: 9. The CDR3 spans 15 residues. The CDR3 bases are TGCGCCAGCAGCCCCAGTCTAGCGGTCACCTACGAGCAGTACTTC. Protein product: CASSPSLAVTYEQYF. The full variable domain, its missing parts supplied by reference TRBV5-1 and TRBJ2-7, is KAGVTQTPRYLIKTRGQQVTLSCSPISGHRSVSWYQQTPGQGLQFLFEYFSETQRNKGNFPGRFSGRQFSNSRSEMNVSTLELGDSALYLCASSPSLAVTYEQYFGPGTRLTVT.

The chain joins TRBV9 to TRBJ2-1; no reliable D call. Germline CDR1 is SGDLS and CDR2 is YYNGEE. Trimming removed 0 bases from V and 0 bases from J, with 7 bases in between. This CDR3 spans 15 amino acids. In DNA form, the CDR3 reads TGTGCCAGCAGCGTAGACAGCACCTCCTACAATGAGCAGTTCTTC. Translating gives CASSVDSTSYNEQFF.

The CDR3 nucleotides are TGTGCCTGGAGTGTAGCACAGGATTTTCTTGAGCAGTTCTTC. Protein product: CAWSVAQDFLEQFF. The chain has TRBV30 and TRBJ2-1; D possibly corresponds to TRBD1 (5 bases). This CDR3 is 14 amino acids long. The germline V and J ends were trimmed by 0 bases and 9 bases, with 15 bases remaining between them. Germline V gives CDR1 GTSNPN, CDR2 SVGIG (reference sequence).

This chain links TRBV4-1 with TRBJ2-7, with 7 nucleotides matching TRBD1. CDR1 is MGHRA, CDR2 YSYEKL, per germline. With 4 bases clipped from V and 5 bases from J, the junction kept 5 bases outside the gene matches. The CDR3 is 13 amino acids. CDR3: CASSPGQVHEQYF. Written as DNA, the CDR3 is TGCGCCAGCAGCCCCGGACAGGTTCACGAGCAGTACTTC.

By share, this clone counts as medium-sized (0.01 to 0.1%). The chain's CDR3 is CASSQDRTARGAFF. As DNA, the CDR3 is TGCGCCAGCAGCCAAGACCGGACAGCCCGTGGTGCTTTCTTT. The genes are TRBV4-1 and TRBJ1-1, with a possible D match to TRBD1 (6 bases). Trimming shortened V by 0 bases and J by 11 bases, and 16 bases separated the two germline ends. The CDR3 runs 14 residues. The germline V gene encodes CDR1 MGHRA and CDR2 YSYEKL.

The V call is TRBV27, the J call TRBJ2-7; possible D gene TRBD2, 5 bases. V was trimmed by 7 bases and J by 5 bases, leaving 18 bases between them. Germline CDR1 reads MNHEY; CDR2 reads SMNVEV (reference sequence). The CDR3 is 14 amino acids. This chain's CDR3 is CASTLDPSGHEQYF. CDR3 DNA: TGTGCCAGCACCTTGGACCCGAGCGGTCACGAGCAGTACTTC.

The gene calls are TRBV6-5 and TRBJ2-5; D is unclear. This CDR3 is 11 amino acids long. Deletions cut 5 bases from V and 3 bases from J, with 4 bases between. Germline CDR1 MNHEY, CDR2 SVGAGI. DNA for the CDR3: TGTGCCAGCAGTGCTAAAGAGACCCAGTACTTC. Translated, it gives CASSAKETQYF.

The chain combines TRBV30 with TRBJ1-6; 7 bases align to TRBD1. The germline V gene encodes CDR1 GTSNPN and CDR2 SVGIG (reference sequence). The length of the CDR3 is 18 residues. V lost 0 bases and J lost 8; bases outside the gene matches: 16. CDR3 sequence: CAWSVFHRQGIWDSPLHF. The CDR3 bases are TGTGCCTGGAGTGTATTCCACCGACAGGGTATCTGGGATTCACCCCTCCACTTT.

V and J are TRBV7-2 and TRBJ2-7; 9 bases line up with TRBD1. Unmatched junction bases numbered 5, after V lost 5 bases and J lost 3 bases. The CDR3 consists of 14 residues. The germline CDR1 and CDR2 sequences are SGHTA and FQGNSA. The CDR3 DNA sequence: TGTGCCAGCAGCCCCCACAGGGGGCACTACGAGCAGTACTTC. This encodes CASSPHRGHYEQYF.

The CDR3, as DNA: TGTGCCAGCAGTTACTCGACAGGGGAGGGCTACACCTTC. Encoded protein: CASSYSTGEGYTF. This rearrangement joins TRBV6-5 to TRBJ1-2; 8 bases map to TRBD1. V was pared by 0 bases and J by 8 bases, with 2 bases of the junction left unmatched. Germline V gene sequence: CDR1 MNHEY, CDR2 SVGAGI. The CDR3 has 13 amino acids.

The V call is TRBV19, the J call TRBJ2-1, with a possible D match to TRBD2 (6 bases). Trimming cost V 9 bases and J 0 bases, with 12 bases left between them. Germline-derived CDR1 and CDR2 are LNHDA and SQIVND (reference sequence). The CDR3 is 14 residues long. CDR3 region: CASSATSSYNEQFF. DNA of the CDR3: TGTGCCAGCTCCGCGACTAGCTCCTACAATGAGCAGTTCTTC.

The chain recombines TRBV2 with TRBJ2-7, with a tentative D call TRBD2 (6 bases). Germline lookup yields CDR1 SNHLY and CDR2 FYNNEI. Trimming removed 6 bases from V and 6 bases from J, with 21 bases in between. The CDR3 sequence is 15 residues long. CDR3 DNA: TGTGCCAGCAGCCTCGGGACTCCTCAGACCTGCGAGCAGTACTTC. It specifies CASSLGTPQTCEQYF.

The V call is TRBV7-9, the J call TRBJ1-4, with D uncertain. V was pared by 5 bases and J by 12 bases, with 13 bases between. CDR3 length equals 12 residues. From germline, CDR1 is SEHNR and CDR2 FQNEAQ (reference sequence). The DNA of the CDR3 is TGTGCCAGCAGCCCAGTGAAAGAGGAACTGTTTTTT. Its protein is CASSPVKEELFF.

The chain has TRBV14 and TRBJ2-7; D is unclear. The germline CDR1 and CDR2 sequences are SGHDN and FVKESK. The CDR3 is made up of 15 amino acids. The V gene lost 0 bases and the J gene lost 2 bases, with 11 bases spanning the gap. The CDR3 spells CASSQDFLRPYEQYF. The CDR3 DNA is TGTGCCAGCAGCCAAGATTTTCTGCGTCCCTACGAGCAGTACTTC.

The V call is TRBV7-8, the J call TRBJ1-2; D is possibly TRBD1 (5 bases). V lost 2 bases, J lost 6 bases, and 19 bases lay in between. Germline V lookup: CDR1 SGHVS, CDR2 FQNEAQ. The CDR3 sequence is 16 residues long. This CDR3 reads CASSLWGLGEGHGYTF. The CDR3, as DNA: TGTGCCAGCAGCTTATGGGGCTTGGGGGAGGGACATGGCTACACCTTC.

V is TRBV13 and J is TRBJ2-1; 9 positions agree with TRBD2. Trimming took 1 base from V and 6 from J; bases not matched to a gene: 7. Germline assignment: CDR1 PRHDT and CDR2 FYEKMQ (reference sequence). This CDR3 is 16 amino acids long. The CDR3, as DNA: TGTGCCAGCAGCTTAGAGGGCGGGAGGGCCTTCAATGAGCAGTTCTTC. As protein: CASSLEGGRAFNEQFF.

This chain joins TRBV28 and TRBJ2-1, with a possible D match to TRBD2 (5 bases). The CDR3 consists of 15 residues. The V gene lost 7 bases and the J gene lost 9 bases, with 22 bases spanning the gap. The germline gives CDR1 MDHEN, CDR2 SYDVKM. The CDR3 spells CASNDGLKGGVEQFF. In DNA, the CDR3 is TGTGCCAGCAACGACGGGCTTAAAGGAGGTGTTGAGCAGTTCTTC.

The chain couples TRBV4-1 to TRBJ1-1; D unresolved. With 0 bases removed from V and 0 bases from J, the gap between germline ends came to 5 bases. The germline V gene has CDR1 MGHRA and CDR2 YSYEKL. The CDR3 length is 14 residues. The CDR3 is CASSQDSVNTEAFF. DNA of the CDR3: TGCGCCAGCAGCCAAGATTCGGTGAACACTGAAGCTTTCTTT.

The CDR3 nucleotides are TGTGCCAGCAGCCTCTGGGACAGGGTCTACGAGCAGTACTTC. Translation gives CASSLWDRVYEQYF. This chain links TRBV7-2 with TRBJ2-7, with 9 bases identical to TRBD1. J was trimmed by 3 bases and V by 5 bases; bases with no gene match: 5. The CDR3 has 14 residues. CDR1 is SGHTA and CDR2 is FQGNSA in the germline V gene. Supplemented by reference TRBV7-2 and TRBJ2-7, the full variable domain reads GAGVSQSPSNKVTEKGKDVELRCDPISGHTALYWYRQSLGQGLEFLIYFQGNSAPDKSGLPSDRFSAERTGGSVSTLTIQRTQQEDSAVYLCASSLWDRVYEQYFGPGTRLTVT.